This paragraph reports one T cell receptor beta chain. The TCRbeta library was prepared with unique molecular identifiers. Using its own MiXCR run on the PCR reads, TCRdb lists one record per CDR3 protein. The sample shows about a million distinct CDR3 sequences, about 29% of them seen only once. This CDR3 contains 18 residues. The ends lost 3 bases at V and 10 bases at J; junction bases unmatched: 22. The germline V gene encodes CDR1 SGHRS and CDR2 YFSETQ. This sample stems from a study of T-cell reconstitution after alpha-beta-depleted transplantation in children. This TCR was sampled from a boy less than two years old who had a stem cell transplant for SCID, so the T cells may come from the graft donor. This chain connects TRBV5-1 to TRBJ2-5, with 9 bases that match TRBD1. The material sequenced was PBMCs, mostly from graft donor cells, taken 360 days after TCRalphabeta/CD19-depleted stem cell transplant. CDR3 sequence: CASSSNAGTGTGILGQYF. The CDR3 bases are TGCGCCAGCAGCTCAAATGCCGGGACAGGGACCGGTATTTTGGGCCAGTACTTC. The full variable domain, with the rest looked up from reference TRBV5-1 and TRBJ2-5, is KAGVTQTPRYLIKTRGQQVTLSCSPISGHRSVSWYQQTPGQGLQFLFEYFSETQRNKGNFPGRFSGRQFSNSRSEMNVSTLELGDSALYLCASSSNAGTGTGILGQYFGPGTRLLVL.